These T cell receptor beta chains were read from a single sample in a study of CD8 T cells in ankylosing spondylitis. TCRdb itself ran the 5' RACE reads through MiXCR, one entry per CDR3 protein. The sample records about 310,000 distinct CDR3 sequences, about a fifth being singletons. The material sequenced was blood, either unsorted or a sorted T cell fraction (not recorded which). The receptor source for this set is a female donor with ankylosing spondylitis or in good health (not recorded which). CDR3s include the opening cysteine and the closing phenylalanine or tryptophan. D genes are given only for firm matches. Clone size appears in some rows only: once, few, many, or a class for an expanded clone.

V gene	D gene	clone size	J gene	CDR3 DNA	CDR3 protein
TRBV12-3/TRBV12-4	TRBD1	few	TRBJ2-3	TGTGCCAGCAGTTTAGGGGGACAGGGCGATACGCAGTATTTT	CASSLGGQGDTQYF
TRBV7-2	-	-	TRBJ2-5	TGTGCCAGCAGCCAATACCGATCCGAGACCCAGTACTTC	CASSQYRSETQYF
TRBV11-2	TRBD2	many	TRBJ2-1	TGTGCCAGCAACCCCCTTTTTAGCGGGAGGGGGAGCTCCTACAATGAGCAGTTCTTC	CASNPLFSGRGSSYNEQFF
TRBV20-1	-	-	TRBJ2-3	TGCAGTGCTAGACAGGGAGGGGGGACAGATACGCAGTATTTT	CSARQGGGTDTQYF
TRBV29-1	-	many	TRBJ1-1	TGCAGCGTTGCGGTGAACACTGAAGCTTTCTTT	CSVAVNTEAFF
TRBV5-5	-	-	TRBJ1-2	TGTGCCAGCAGCTTGGAAACAGAAATCTATGGCTACACCTTC	CASSLETEIYGYTF
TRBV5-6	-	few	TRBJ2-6	TGTGCCAGCAGCTTAGAAGTAAGAGGCTCTGGGGCCAACGTCCTGACTTTC	CASSLEVRGSGANVLTF
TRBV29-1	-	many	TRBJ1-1	TGCAGCTACCTCGACGGGGGGTTGAACACTGAAGCTTTCTTT	CSYLDGGLNTEAFF
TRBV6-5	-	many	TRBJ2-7	TGTGCCAGCAGTTACGAGGGCTACGAGCAGTACTTC	CASSYEGYEQYF
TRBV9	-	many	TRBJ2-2	TGTGCCAGCAGCGTAGCTGTCGGGGAGCTGTTTTTT	CASSVAVGELFF
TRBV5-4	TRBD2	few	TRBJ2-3	TGTGCCAGCAGCTGGGCCATAGCGGGAGAATATACGCAGTATTTT	CASSWAIAGEYTQYF
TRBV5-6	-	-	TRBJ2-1	TGTGCCAGCAGCTTGCTCCTCCATCACAATGAGCAGTTCTTC	CASSLLLHHNEQFF
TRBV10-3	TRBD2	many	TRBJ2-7	TGTGCCATCAGTGAGTCTCGTGGGGCGGGGGGCGTCGAGCAGTACTTC	CAISESRGAGGVEQYF
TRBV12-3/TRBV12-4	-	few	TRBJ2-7	TGTGCCAGCAGTTTTGTTGGCGGGGAGAGCTACGAGCAGTACTTC	CASSFVGGESYEQYF
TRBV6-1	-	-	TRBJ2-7	TGTGCCAGCAGTCCACAGGCCTTAACCTACGAGCAGTACTTC	CASSPQALTYEQYF
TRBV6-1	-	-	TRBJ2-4	TGTGCCAGCAGTGAATTAGAGGACCGAGACTTC	CASSELEDRDF
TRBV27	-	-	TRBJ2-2	TGTGCCAGCAGTTTAAGGCAGGCCGCGAACACCGGGGAGCTGTTTTTT	CASSLRQAANTGELFF
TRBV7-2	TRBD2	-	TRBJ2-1	TGTGCCAGCAGCTCATTCCGACTAGCGGGAGGCTATGAGCAGTTCTTC	CASSSFRLAGGYEQFF
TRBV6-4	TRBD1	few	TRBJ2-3	TGTGCCAGCAGTGAGGGACAGGGCACGCAGTATTTT	CASSEGQGTQYF
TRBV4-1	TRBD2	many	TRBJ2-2	TGCGCCAGCAGCCAAGTTGGGCGGGAGCGGGGCGGGGAGCTGTTTTTT	CASSQVGRERGGELFF
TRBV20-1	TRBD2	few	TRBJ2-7	TGCAGTGCTACGCCGATGCGCGGGAGTCTAGGCGAGCAGTACTTC	CSATPMRGSLGEQYF
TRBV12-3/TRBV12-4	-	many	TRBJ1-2	TGTGCCAGCAGTTCCACCTGGGGGCTCGATGGCTACACCTTC	CASSSTWGLDGYTF
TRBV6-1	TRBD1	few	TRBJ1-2	TGTGCCAGCAGAGCGACAGGGACTAACTATGGCTACACCTTC	CASRATGTNYGYTF
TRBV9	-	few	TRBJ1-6	TGTGCCAGCAGCGTAGGACCGGGTAATTCACCCCTCCACTTT	CASSVGPGNSPLHF
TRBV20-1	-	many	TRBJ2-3	TGCAGTGCTAGGAAGGGGACAGATACGCAGTATTTT	CSARKGTDTQYF
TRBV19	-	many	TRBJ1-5	TGTGCCAGTAGTACCCGGGGTCCTAGGGATCAGCCCCAGCATTTT	CASSTRGPRDQPQHF
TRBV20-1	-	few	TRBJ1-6	TGCAGTGCTAGAGATTGGGACAACTCCTATAATTCACCCCTCCACTTT	CSARDWDNSYNSPLHF
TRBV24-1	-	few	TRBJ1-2	TGTGCCAACCCCCCTTACACCTTC	CANPPYTF
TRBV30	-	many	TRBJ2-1	TGTGCCTGCAACCCCCCCGGGACGCACAATGAGCAGTTCTTC	CACNPPGTHNEQFF
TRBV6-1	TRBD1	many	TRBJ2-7	TGTGCCAGCAGCTCTAGGGGACAGAGAAGGTACGAGCAGTACTTC	CASSSRGQRRYEQYF
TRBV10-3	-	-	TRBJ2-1	TGTGCCATCAGTGAGTCGGTCATCCCGAGCTCCTACAATGAGCAGTTCTTC	CAISESVIPSSYNEQFF
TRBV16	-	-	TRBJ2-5	TGTGCCAGCAGCCAAGGGGACTTTCAAGAGACCCAGTACTTC	CASSQGDFQETQYF
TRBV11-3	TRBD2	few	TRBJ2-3	TGTGCCAGCAGCCTCCTTAGCGGGAACGCAGATACGCAGTATTTT	CASSLLSGNADTQYF
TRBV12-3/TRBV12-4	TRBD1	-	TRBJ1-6	TGTGCCAGCAGTTCCACAGGGGGCGAAGGGTCACCCCTCCACTTT	CASSSTGGEGSPLHF
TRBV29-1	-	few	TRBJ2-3	TGCAGCGTTGAGGGACCGGACACAGATACGCAGTATTTT	CSVEGPDTDTQYF
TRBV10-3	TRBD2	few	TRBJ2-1	TGTGCCATCAGGGAAGGTGGCGGGGGGTACAATGAGCAGTTCTTC	CAIREGGGGYNEQFF
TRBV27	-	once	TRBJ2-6	TGTGCCAGCAGTGGGGTCCGGGCCGGGGCCAACGTCCTGACTTTC	CASSGVRAGANVLTF
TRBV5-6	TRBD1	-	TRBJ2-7	TGTGCCAGCAGCTCAACCGACAGGGTCTACGAGCAGTACTTC	CASSSTDRVYEQYF
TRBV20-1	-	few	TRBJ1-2	TGCAGTGCTACTCGGGGAACCTATGGCTACACCTTC	CSATRGTYGYTF
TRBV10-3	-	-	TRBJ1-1	TGTGCCATCAGTGAGGGCATGAACACTGAAGCTTTCTTT	CAISEGMNTEAFF